These 19 T cell receptor beta chains originate from one sample sequenced in a study of blood T cell repertoires in COVID-19. Some clones are missing from TCRdb's copy, which holds only in-frame ones; the method was immunoSEQ multiplex PCR. Of more than 150,000 clones listed, about 90% are singletons. The sample consisted of peripheral blood. The receptors were gathered from a man aged 40-49 years with active or convalescent COVID-19.

This clone was found a few times. This chain links TRBV5-4 with TRBJ2-7; possible D gene TRBD2, 6 bases. CDR1 is SGHNT and CDR2 is YYREEE in the germline V gene (reference sequence). V lost 1 base, J lost 6 bases, and 14 bases lay in between. This CDR3 contains 14 residues. This chain's CDR3 is CASSLRRQGGEQYF. DNA of the CDR3: TGTGCCAGCAGCTTGAGGAGGCAGGGAGGCGAGCAGTACTTC. The whole variable domain, remainder taken from reference TRBV5-4 and TRBJ2-7, is ETGVTQSPTHLIKTRGQQVTLRCSSQSGHNTVSWYQQALGQGPQFIFQYYREEENGRGNFPPRFSGLQFPNYSSELNVNALELDDSALYLCASSLRRQGGEQYFGPGTRLTVT.

The rearrangement links TRBV29-1 to TRBJ1-2; 7 nucleotides align to TRBD1. Per the germline V gene, CDR1 is SQVTM and CDR2 is ANQGSEA. V shed 2 bases and J 1 base; nucleotides not matched to a gene: 4. The CDR3 loop spans 14 amino acids. The CDR3 DNA reads as TGCAGCGTTGAATCAGGACAGGTTAACTATGGCTACACCTTC. This encodes CSVESGQVNYGYTF.

This chain links TRBV24-1 with TRBJ1-1; a weak D match, TRBD1 (5 bases). V lost 4 bases and J 8 bases, leaving 13 bases between the germline ends. The germline gives CDR1 KGHDR, CDR2 SFDVKD. This CDR3 spans 13 amino acids. The CDR3 DNA reads as TGTGCCACCAGTGACCCCGGGACTCTAGAAGCTTTCTTT. Translated, it gives CATSDPGTLEAFF.

This CDR3 is CASSANPGQGYSGELFF. As DNA, the CDR3 is TGCGCCAGCAGTGCGAACCCGGGACAGGGGTACTCCGGGGAGCTGTTTTTT. The chain is built from TRBV10-1 and TRBJ2-2; TRBD1 matches at 10 bases. The CDR3 contains 17 residues. Germline CDR1 WNHNN, CDR2 SYGVQD (reference sequence). V lost 4 bases to trimming and J lost 6 bases; unmatched junction nucleotides: 11.

This chain's CDR3 is CASSLASTGGLGYTF. The CDR3 bases are TGTGCCAGCAGCTTAGCGTCAACAGGGGGCCTTGGCTACACCTTC. The V and J genes are TRBV7-2 and TRBJ1-2, with 9 bases matching TRBD1. The germline gives CDR1 SGHTA, CDR2 FQGNSA. The V segment lost 0 bases and the J segment 7 bases; nucleotides outside the gene matches: 6. This CDR3 spans 15 amino acids.

The rearrangement links TRBV6-2 or TRBV6-3 to TRBJ2-3; 11 nucleotides align to TRBD2. The CDR3 is made up of 15 amino acids. Per the germline V gene, CDR1 is MNHEY and CDR2 is SVGEGT. The trim removed 6 bases at V and 8 bases at J, leaving 10 bases unmatched. The CDR3 loop reads CASSPLAGGAGTQYF. The CDR3 DNA follows: TGTGCCAGCAGCCCATTAGCGGGGGGGGCGGGTACGCAGTATTTT.

J is TRBJ1-3 and V is TRBV4-3; tentatively, D is TRBD1 (6 bases). From germline, CDR1 is LGHNA and CDR2 YSLEER. There are 19 residues in the CDR3. Between the trimmed V and J ends, which lost 0 bases and 2 bases, there was a span of 20 bases. The DNA for the CDR3 is TGCGCCAGCAGCCAAGACCCGACAGGACCCGGACAGACTGGAAACACCATATATTTT. Its translation is CASSQDPTGPGQTGNTIYF.

A single count supports this clone. This sequence joins TRBV6-2 or TRBV6-3 and TRBJ1-1, with D perhaps matching TRBD1 (5 bases). Looked up from germline, CDR1 is MNHEY and CDR2 is SVGEGT. V lost 6 bases and J 0 bases, leaving 17 bases between the germline ends. This CDR3 is built from 16 residues. This chain's CDR3 is CASSRKSGAVNTEAFF. The CDR3 nucleotides are TGTGCCAGCAGCCGTAAGTCTGGGGCGGTGAACACTGAAGCTTTCTTT.

This chain connects TRBV3-1 (or the pseudogene TRBV3-2) to TRBJ2-5; TRBD2 agrees at 12 bases. Trimming at V came to 5 bases and at J to 5 bases, leaving 3 bases not matched to a gene. Germline assignment: CDR1 LGHDT and CDR2 YNNKEL (reference sequence). The CDR3 runs 14 residues. The DNA of the CDR3 is TGTGCCAGCAGCGTTCTAGCGGGGGGGGAGACCCAGTACTTC. This codes for CASSVLAGGETQYF.

The chain employs TRBV5-4 and TRBJ2-5; possible D gene TRBD2, 5 bases. The CDR3 totals 11 residues. CDR1 and CDR2 from the germline V gene are SGHNT and YYREEE (reference sequence). The germline V and J ends were trimmed by 7 bases and 2 bases, with 6 bases remaining between them. The CDR3 protein is CASREQETQYF. In nucleotides, the CDR3 is TGTGCCAGCCGGGAACAAGAGACCCAGTACTTC.

The sample holds one count of this clone. The V call is TRBV5-6, the J call TRBJ2-1; TRBD2 matches 9 bases. With V trimmed by 1 base and J by 6 bases, 8 bases remained unmatched. The CDR3 extends over 16 amino acids. Germline CDR1 reads SGHDT; CDR2 reads YYEEEE. CDR3 residues: CASSLFLAGFGNEQFF. The CDR3 region has the DNA TGTGCCAGCAGCTTGTTCCTAGCGGGATTTGGCAATGAGCAGTTCTTC.

This chain connects TRBV2 to TRBJ1-1; 8 nucleotides align to TRBD1. Germline V gene data show CDR1 as SNHLY and CDR2 as FYNNEI. The CDR3 length is 13 residues. J gave up 5 bases and V 4 bases, and 3 bases lay outside the gene matches. The DNA for the CDR3 is TGTGCCAGCAGTGGGACAGGGCCTACTGAAGCTTTCTTT. Residues: CASSGTGPTEAFF.

The gene calls are TRBV21-1 and TRBJ2-7; TRBD2, the table's D call, lacks a check against the DNA. TRBV21-1 is listed as a pseudogene. The CDR3 is 16 residues long. The CDR3 nucleotides are TGTGCCAGCAGCAAAGGTCCACCCCCGAGCACCTACGAGCAGTACTTC. Translation gives CASSKGPPPSTYEQYF.

The chain joins TRBV19 to TRBJ1-5; the match to TRBD1 covers 8 bases. Germline values: CDR1 LNHDA, CDR2 SQIVND (reference sequence). With 3 bases clipped from V and 8 bases from J, the junction kept 9 bases outside the gene matches. This CDR3 has 15 residues. CDR3 DNA: TGTGCCAGTAGTATTAGGGCAGGGGGCCCGGAGCCCCAGCATTTT. Its protein product is CASSIRAGGPEPQHF.

The genes are TRBV6-5 and TRBJ2-2; 9 nucleotides agree with TRBD1. J was trimmed by 4 bases and V by 1 base; bases with no gene match: 4. The CDR3 runs to 16 residues. The germline V gene encodes CDR1 MNHEY and CDR2 SVGAGI. CDR3 amino acids: CASSYLGQGATGELFF. CDR3 bases: TGTGCCAGCAGTTACTTGGGACAGGGCGCCACCGGGGAGCTGTTTTTT.

The J gene is TRBJ1-1, the V gene TRBV5-1; D perhaps matches TRBD1 (6 bases). V gave up 0 bases and J gave up 6 bases, with 12 bases separating them. The CDR3 sequence is 14 residues long. The V gene's germline CDR1 is SGHRS and CDR2 YFSETQ. Here the CDR3 reads CASSLGGGSPEAFF. The DNA for the CDR3 is TGCGCCAGCAGCTTGGGGGGGGGCTCCCCTGAAGCTTTCTTT.

This chain joins TRBV7-3 and TRBJ1-3, with a possible D match to TRBD1 (5 bases). The V end was cut by 0 bases, the J end by 1 base, with 7 bases between. The CDR3 is made up of 15 amino acids. Germline CDR1 SGHTA, CDR2 FQGTGA. Here the CDR3 DNA reads TGTGCCAGCAGCTTAACAGGGGCATCTGGAAACACCATATATTTT. Translating it yields CASSLTGASGNTIYF.

V gene TRBV7-8 combines with J gene TRBJ2-5, with D maybe TRBD1 (5 bases). Trimming removed 1 base from V and 7 bases from J, with 13 bases in between. Germline V gives CDR1 SGHVS, CDR2 FQNEAQ. The CDR3 consists of 14 residues. CDR3 nucleotides: TGTGCCAGCAGCTTAGTTGGGGCTCTGGGGACCCAGTACTTC. This sequence encodes CASSLVGALGTQYF.

V is TRBV5-6 and J is TRBJ2-4; tentatively, D is TRBD2 (5 bases). V was clipped by 2 bases and J by 0 bases, with 18 bases between them. The germline gives CDR1 SGHDT, CDR2 YYEEEE. CDR3 length: 18 residues. The CDR3 loop is CASSFSGSGNTAKNIQYF. DNA for the CDR3: TGTGCCAGCAGCTTTTCAGGTTCGGGGAACACAGCCAAAAACATTCAGTACTTC.